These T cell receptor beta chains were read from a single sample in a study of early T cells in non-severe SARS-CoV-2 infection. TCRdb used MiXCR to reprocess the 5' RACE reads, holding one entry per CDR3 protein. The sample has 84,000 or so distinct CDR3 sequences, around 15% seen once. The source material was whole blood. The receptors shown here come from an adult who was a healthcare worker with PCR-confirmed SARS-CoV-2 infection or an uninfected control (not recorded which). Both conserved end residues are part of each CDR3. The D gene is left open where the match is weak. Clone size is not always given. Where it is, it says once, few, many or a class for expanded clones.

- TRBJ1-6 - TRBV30 CAWNGGADSPLHF TGTGCCTGGAATGGGGGGGCTGATTCACCCCTCCACTTT
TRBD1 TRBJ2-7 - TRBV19 CASSIWGQGPNYEQYF TGTGCCAGTAGTATCTGGGGACAGGGACCTAACTACGAGCAGTACTTC
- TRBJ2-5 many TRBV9 CASSVGGGPQETQYF TGTGCCAGCAGCGTAGGTGGGGGACCCCAAGAGACCCAGTACTTC
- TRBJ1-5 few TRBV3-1 CASSHGQHKNQPQHF TGTGCCAGCAGTCATGGACAGCACAAGAATCAGCCCCAGCATTTT
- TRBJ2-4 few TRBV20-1 CSANNGTSYLAKNIQYF TGCAGTGCCAACAACGGGACATCCTATCTAGCCAAAAACATTCAGTACTTC
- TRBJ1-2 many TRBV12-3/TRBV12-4 CASSYSGTIDGYTF TGTGCCAGCAGTTACTCCGGGACAATCGATGGCTACACCTTC
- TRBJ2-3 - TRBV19 CASSLKGWDTQYF TGTGCCAGTAGTCTAAAAGGGTGGGATACGCAGTATTTT
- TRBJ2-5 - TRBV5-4 CASSLVGVEETQYF TGTGCCAGCAGCTTGGTCGGCGTGGAGGAGACCCAGTACTTC
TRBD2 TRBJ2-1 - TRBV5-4 CASSLGRERGSWNEQFF TGTGCCAGCAGCCTAGGGAGGGAAAGAGGATCTTGGAATGAGCAGTTCTTC
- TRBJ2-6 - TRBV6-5 CASSPRALGSGTNVLTF TGTGCCAGCAGTCCCAGGGCCCTCGGCTCTGGGACCAACGTCCTGACTTTC
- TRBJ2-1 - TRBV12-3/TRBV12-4 CASSRAGSEQFF TGTGCCAGCTCCCGGGCAGGGTCTGAGCAGTTCTTC
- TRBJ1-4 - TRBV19 CASSPYLTERRYEKLFF TGTGCCAGTAGCCCTTACCTTACAGAGCGGCGTTACGAAAAACTGTTTTTT
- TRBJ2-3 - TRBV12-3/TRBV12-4 CASSLLERLNTDTQYF TGTGCCAGCAGTTTGTTGGAGCGGTTGAACACAGATACGCAGTATTTT
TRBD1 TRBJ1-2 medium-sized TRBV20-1 CSARQGTDHYGYTF TGCAGTGCTAGGCAAGGGACAGACCACTATGGCTACACCTTC
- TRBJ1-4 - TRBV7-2 CASSLVGQPTEKLFF TGTGCCAGCAGCTTAGTAGGGCAACCTACGGAAAAACTGTTTTTT
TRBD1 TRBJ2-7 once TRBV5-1 CARSLVPPGQAAHEQYF TGCGCCAGGAGCTTGGTACCCCCAGGACAGGCGGCCCACGAGCAGTACTTC